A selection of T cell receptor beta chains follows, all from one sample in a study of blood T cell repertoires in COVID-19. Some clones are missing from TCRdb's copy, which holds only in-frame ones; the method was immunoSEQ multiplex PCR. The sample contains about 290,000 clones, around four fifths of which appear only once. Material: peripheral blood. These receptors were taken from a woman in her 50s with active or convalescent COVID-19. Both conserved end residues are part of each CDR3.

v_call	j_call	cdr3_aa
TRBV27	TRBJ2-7	CASSPLSSYEQYF
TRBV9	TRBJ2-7	CASSVGGGDEQYF
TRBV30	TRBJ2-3	CAWSNGVGTDTQYF
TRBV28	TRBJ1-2	CASTVDRSYGYTF
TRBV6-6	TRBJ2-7	CASKLAGAYYEQYF
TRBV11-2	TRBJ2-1	CASSLRGALANEQFF
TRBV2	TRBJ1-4	CASSAIQGAGEEKLFF
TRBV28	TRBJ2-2	CASSLRLGGLAGFGGELFF
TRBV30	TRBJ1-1	CAWSPGGVNTEAFF
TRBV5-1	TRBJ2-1	CASSLTTLGGNEQFF
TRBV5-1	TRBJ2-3	CASSIQGTASTDTQYF
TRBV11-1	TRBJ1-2	CASSPTGTGGHGYTF
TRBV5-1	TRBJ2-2	CASRDRTYTGELFF
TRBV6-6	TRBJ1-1	CATLDLWSQAFF
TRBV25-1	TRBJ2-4	CASSPRSKNIQYF
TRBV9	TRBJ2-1	CASSVGFWASGDNEQFF
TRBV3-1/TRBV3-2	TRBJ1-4	CASSRRQATNEKLFF
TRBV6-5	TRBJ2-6	CASRAGQATNVLTF
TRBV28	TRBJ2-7	CASSFDRDLLWEQYF
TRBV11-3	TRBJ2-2	CASSVGQGTGELFF
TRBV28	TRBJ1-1	CASSLWRGGRTNTEAFF
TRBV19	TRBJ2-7	CASSPGSGRANKEQYF
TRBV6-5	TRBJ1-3	CATKTASGNTIYF
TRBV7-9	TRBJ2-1	CATGAGGFGGEQFF
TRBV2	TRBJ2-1	CASGGTSGRKGQFF
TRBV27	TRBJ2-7	CASSEFGTGKFYEQYF
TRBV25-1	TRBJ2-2	CASSPLAAGGPTGELFF
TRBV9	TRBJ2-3	CASSGIAGGPGDTQYF
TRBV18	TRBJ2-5	CASSPPLTEETQYF
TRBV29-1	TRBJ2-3	CSVEQGGRGTDTQYF
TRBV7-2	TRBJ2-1	CASSLELGRRNEQFF
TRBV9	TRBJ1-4	CASSVESRTNEKLFF
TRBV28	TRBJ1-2	CAGSDSTSLYGYTF
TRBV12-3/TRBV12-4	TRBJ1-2	CASSLTGLGYTF
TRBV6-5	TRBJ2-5	CASSQDRGVGETQYF
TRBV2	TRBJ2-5	CASSKGDAGRSPQYF
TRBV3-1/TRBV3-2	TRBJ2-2	CASSVRTSLGGELFF
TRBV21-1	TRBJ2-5	CASSAYAPGGDWGVKETQYF
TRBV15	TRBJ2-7	CATSGGLPDSYEQYF
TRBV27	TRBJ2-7	CASARTGTGGHEQYF
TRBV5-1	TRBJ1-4	CASSLDFGTPNEKLFF
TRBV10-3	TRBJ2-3	CAIRNLAGPTDTQYF
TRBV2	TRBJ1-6	CASSEAWDRASSPLHF
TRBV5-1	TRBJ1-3	CASSQTGQGGNTIYF
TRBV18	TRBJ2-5	CASSPPQGFQETQYF
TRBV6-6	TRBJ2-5	CASSPQVRSGRLISSQETQYF
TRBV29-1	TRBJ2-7	CSYSGTSGYEQYF
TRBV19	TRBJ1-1	CASSFTGGTEAFF
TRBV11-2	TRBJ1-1	CASNPTEVRAEAFF
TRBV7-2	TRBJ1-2	CASSLNRGSNGYTF
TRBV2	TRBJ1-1	CASSPTWTGLKAFF
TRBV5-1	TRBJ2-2	CASSLHRAANTGELFF
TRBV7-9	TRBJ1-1	CASSKTGALNTEAFF
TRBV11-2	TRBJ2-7	CASSAGYEQYF
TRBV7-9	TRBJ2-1	CASSLRVSGRTYNEQFF
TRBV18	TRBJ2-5	CASSPAGAKGETQYF
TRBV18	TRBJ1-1	CASSPRQGAGTEAFF
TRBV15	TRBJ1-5	CATSRDRSGGSGPQHF